The 8 T cell receptor beta chains in this list originate from one sample, sequenced in a study of cytomegalovirus exposure and HLA in healthy donors. The study ran its PCR with 60 Vbeta and 13 Jbeta primers. Sequencing was performed with immunoSEQ multiplex PCR; in TCRdb, only in-frame clones are kept and a portion is missing. The sample lists about 200,000 clones, approximately 80% occurring once. The sample was PBMCs. The receptor set was obtained from a girl aged 10 to 17 in good health and CMV-seronegative.

The chain carries TRBV7-6 and TRBJ1-1, with D uncertain. Germline V gene lookup returns CDR1 SGHVS and CDR2 FNYEAQ. The CDR3 contains 14 residues. Trimming took off 5 bases at V and 1 base at J, with 11 bases between the two ends. The CDR3 bases are TGTGCCAGCAGCCGACGGGAGACGAACACTGAAGCTTTCTTT. Its translation is CASSRRETNTEAFF.

With regard to this clone: Other nucleotide sequences in the sample specify the same CDR3. The chain links TRBV20-1 to TRBJ2-3; D not certain. In germline, CDR1 is DFQATT, CDR2 SNEGSKA (reference sequence). The length of the CDR3 is 10 residues. V lost 5 bases and J lost 6, with 6 bases in between. The CDR3, as DNA: TGCAGTGCTTCGTTGGATACGCAGTATTTT. Amino acid sequence: CSASLDTQYF.

The chain recombines TRBV28 with TRBJ2-3; 13 bases map to TRBD2. V was clipped by 3 bases and J by 2 bases; unmatched bases: 8. The CDR3 loop spans 18 amino acids. Germline V gene lookup returns CDR1 MDHEN and CDR2 SYDVKM. CDR3 DNA: TGTGCCAGCAGTTTCGGATTGACTAGCGGGGGGTACACAGATACGCAGTATTTT. It is translated as CASSFGLTSGGYTDTQYF.

This chain uses TRBV25-1 with TRBJ2-7; perhaps TRBD2 as D (5 bases). There are 13 residues in the CDR3. V was clipped by 3 bases and J by 2 bases, with 8 bases between them. Germline values: CDR1 MGHDK, CDR2 SYGVNS. The CDR3 DNA reads as TGTGCCAGCAGTGAGAGGGAGACCTACGAGCAGTACTTC. Translating it yields CASSERETYEQYF.

The chain links TRBV7-2 to TRBJ1-2; 10 bases are a match to TRBD1. Trimming at V came to 8 bases and at J to 10 bases, leaving 4 bases not matched to a gene. There are 11 residues in the CDR3. CDR1 is SGHTA, CDR2 FQGNSA, per germline. This chain's CDR3 is CASSDRGNYTF. The DNA for the CDR3 is TGTGCCAGCTCGGACAGGGGGAACTACACCTTC.

This chain links TRBV2 with TRBJ1-1; D gene uncertain. The CDR3 spans 11 residues. Germline assignment: CDR1 SNHLY and CDR2 FYNNEI. The V and J ends lost 7 bases and 1 base respectively, with 4 bases between them. CDR3 loop: CASNKNTEAFF. The CDR3 DNA reads as TGTGCCAGCAACAAGAACACTGAAGCTTTCTTT. Supplemented by reference TRBV2 and TRBJ1-1, the full variable domain reads EPEVTQTPSHQVTQMGQEVILRCVPISNHLYFYWYRQILGQKVEFLVSFYNNEISEKSEIFDDQFSVERPDGSNFTLKIRSTKLEDSAMYFCASNKNTEAFFGQGTRLTVV.

The chain employs TRBV13 and TRBJ2-1, with a weak D call TRBD2 (8 bases). This CDR3 region has 15 residues. Germline CDR1 PRHDT, CDR2 FYEKMQ (reference sequence). Trimming removed 8 bases at V and 6 bases at J, with 20 bases between. This chain's CDR3 is CASATRGTRLNEQFF. The CDR3 bases are TGTGCCAGCGCAACCAGGGGGACTAGGCTCAATGAGCAGTTCTTC.

The chain combines TRBV19 with TRBJ2-1; 9 bases map to TRBD1. With V trimmed by 3 bases and J by 2 bases, 8 bases remained unmatched. CDR3 length: 17 residues. Germline V gives CDR1 LNHDA, CDR2 SQIVND (reference sequence). CDR3 sequence reads: CASSIGQGLPTYNEQFF. DNA for the CDR3: TGTGCCAGTAGTATTGGACAGGGGCTCCCTACCTACAATGAGCAGTTCTTC.